The source of this T cell receptor (beta chain) is a study of blood T cell repertoires in COVID-19. The data were produced by immunoSEQ multiplex PCR, yet TCRdb's version contains in-frame clones alone and is incomplete. This sample carries about 200,000 clones, about 88% of them seen once, and the ten largest clones take 10%. The CDR3 is 15 residues long. The ends were cut back, 5 bases at V and 2 bases at J, with 15 bases in the middle. The germline gives CDR1 MDHEN, CDR2 SYDVKM. The sample taken for sequencing was peripheral blood. The receptor's source is a woman aged 45-59 years with COVID-19, enrolled during active disease. The V and J genes are TRBV28 and TRBJ1-1, with a possible D match to TRBD1 (6 bases). CDR3 protein: CASSAPSTGNTEAFF. The CDR3 DNA sequence: TGTGCCAGCAGTGCCCCCTCGACAGGAAACACTGAAGCTTTCTTT. Full variable domain (outside the CDR3, taken from reference TRBV28 and TRBJ1-1): DVKVTQSSRYLVKRTGEKVFLECVQDMDHENMFWYRQDPGLGLRLIYFSYDVKMKEKGDIPEGYSVSREKKERFSLILESASTNQTSMYLCASSAPSTGNTEAFFGQGTRLTVV.